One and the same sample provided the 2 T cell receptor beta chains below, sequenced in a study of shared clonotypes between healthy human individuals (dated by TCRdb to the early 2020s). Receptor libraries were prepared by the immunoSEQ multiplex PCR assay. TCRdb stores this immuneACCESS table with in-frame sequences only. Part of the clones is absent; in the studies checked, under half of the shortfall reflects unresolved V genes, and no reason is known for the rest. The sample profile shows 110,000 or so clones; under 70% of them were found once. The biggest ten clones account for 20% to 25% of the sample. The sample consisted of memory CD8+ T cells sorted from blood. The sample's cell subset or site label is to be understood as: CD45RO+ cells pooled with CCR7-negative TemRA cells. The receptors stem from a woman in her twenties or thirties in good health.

In DNA form, the CDR3 reads TGTGCCAGCAGCGGAGGGCCCGAGCAGTTCTTC. As protein: CASSGGPEQFF. The chain uses TRBV7-9 and TRBJ2-1; possible D gene TRBD2, 6 bases. The CDR3 is made up of 11 amino acids. CDR1 and CDR2 (germline): SEHNR, FQNEAQ (reference sequence). Trimming removed 5 bases at V and 10 bases at J, with 9 bases between.

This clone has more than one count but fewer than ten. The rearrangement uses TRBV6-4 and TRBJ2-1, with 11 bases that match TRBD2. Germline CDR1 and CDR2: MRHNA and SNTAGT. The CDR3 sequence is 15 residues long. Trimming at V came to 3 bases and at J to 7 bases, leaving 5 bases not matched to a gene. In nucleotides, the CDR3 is TGTGCCAGCAGTGAGACTAGCGGGGAAGGGAATGAGCAGTTCTTC. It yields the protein CASSETSGEGNEQFF.